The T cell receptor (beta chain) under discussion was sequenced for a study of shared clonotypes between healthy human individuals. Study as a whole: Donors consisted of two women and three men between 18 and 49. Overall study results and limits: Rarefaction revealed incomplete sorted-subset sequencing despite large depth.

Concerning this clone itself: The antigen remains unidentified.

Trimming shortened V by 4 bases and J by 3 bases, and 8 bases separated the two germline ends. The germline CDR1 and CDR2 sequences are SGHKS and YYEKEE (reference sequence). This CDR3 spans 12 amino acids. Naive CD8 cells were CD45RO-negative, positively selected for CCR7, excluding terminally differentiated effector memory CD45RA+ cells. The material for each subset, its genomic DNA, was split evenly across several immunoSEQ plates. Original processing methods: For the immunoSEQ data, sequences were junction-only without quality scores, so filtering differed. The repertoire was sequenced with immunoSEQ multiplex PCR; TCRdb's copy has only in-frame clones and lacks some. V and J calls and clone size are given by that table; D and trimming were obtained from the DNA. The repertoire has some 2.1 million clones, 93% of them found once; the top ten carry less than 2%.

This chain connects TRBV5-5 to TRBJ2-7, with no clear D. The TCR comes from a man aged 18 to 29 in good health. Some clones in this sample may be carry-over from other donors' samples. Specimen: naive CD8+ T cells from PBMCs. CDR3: CASSPSGYEQYF. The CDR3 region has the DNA TGTGCCAGCAGCCCGTCGGGCTACGAGCAGTACTTC.